This T cell receptor beta chain stems from a study of cytotoxic CD8 clonotypes in ibrutinib-treated CLL. In the study overall: Partial responses numbered roughly 25 and complete responses 2; after a median around 74 months, roughly 14 stayed remitted and about twelve progressed. Study-wide points: Elevated clonality accompanied ibrutinib response, with a return toward baseline values at progression.

Germline V gene sequence: CDR1 MGHRA, CDR2 YSYEKL. This CDR3 is built from 14 residues. Trimming cost V 4 bases and J 9 bases, with 13 bases left between them. About 2 micrograms of genomic DNA came from cryopreserved PBMCs for TCR beta libraries. TCRdb's copy holds only in-frame clones and misses some; the assay was immunoSEQ multiplex PCR. The sample includes roughly 29,000 clones, about 75% of them seen just once. As for this clone: The antigen is not known.

This receptor was identified in a human donor with chronic lymphocytic leukemia. This chain uses TRBV4-1 with TRBJ1-6, with D possibly TRBD1 on 5 matching bases. Sequencing used PBMCs, obtained after 36 months of ibrutinib treatment. This CDR3 reads CASSRGGSGSPLHF. The CDR3 nucleotides read TGCGCCAGCAGCCGGGGGGGTTCTGGTTCACCCCTCCACTTT.